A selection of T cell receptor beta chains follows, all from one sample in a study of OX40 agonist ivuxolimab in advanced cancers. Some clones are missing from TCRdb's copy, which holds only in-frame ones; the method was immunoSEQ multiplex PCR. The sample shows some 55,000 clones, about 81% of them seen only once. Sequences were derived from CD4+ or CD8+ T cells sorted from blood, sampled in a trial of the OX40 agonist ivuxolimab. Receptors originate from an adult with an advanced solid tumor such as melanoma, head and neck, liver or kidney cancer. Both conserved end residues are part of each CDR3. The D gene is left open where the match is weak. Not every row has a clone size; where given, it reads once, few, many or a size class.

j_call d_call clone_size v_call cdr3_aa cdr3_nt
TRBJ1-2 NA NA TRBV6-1 CASKIGINYGYTF TGTGCCAGTAAGATAGGGATAAACTATGGCTACACCTTC
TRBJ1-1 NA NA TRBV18 CASSQPGGGDGDTEAFF TGTGCCAGCTCACAACCGGGAGGAGGGGATGGGGACACTGAAGCTTTCTTT
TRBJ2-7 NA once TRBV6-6 CASRPDSYEQYF TGTGCCAGCAGGCCCGACAGCTACGAGCAGTACTTC
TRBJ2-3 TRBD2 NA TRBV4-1 CASSDTRLAGRTDTQYF TGCGCCAGCAGCGATACACGACTAGCGGGAAGGACAGATACGCAGTATTTT
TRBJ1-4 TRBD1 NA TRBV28 CASSSWTGGGEKLFF TGTGCCAGCAGTTCCTGGACAGGTGGGGGTGAAAAACTGTTTTTT
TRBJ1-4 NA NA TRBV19 CASSRGGTNEKLFF TGTGCCAGTAGTCGGGGGGGCACTAATGAAAAACTGTTTTTT
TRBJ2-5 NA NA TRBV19 CASSPPGQETQYF TGTGCCAGTAGTCCGCCCGGACAAGAGACCCAGTACTTC
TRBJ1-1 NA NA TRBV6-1 CASRGNTEAFF TGTGCCAGCAGAGGGAACACTGAAGCTTTCTTT
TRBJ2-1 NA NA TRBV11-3 CASSLPGSNEQFF TGTGCCAGCAGCTTACCCGGCTCCAATGAGCAGTTCTTC
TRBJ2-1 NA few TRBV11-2 CASSSTATPYNEQFF TGTGCCAGCAGCTCGACAGCGACTCCCTACAATGAGCAGTTCTTC
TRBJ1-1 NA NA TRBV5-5 CASSLVVRNTEAFF TGTGCCAGCAGCTTGGTAGTTCGGAACACTGAAGCTTTCTTT
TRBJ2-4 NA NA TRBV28 CASSPNLGGGAKNIQYF TGTGCCAGCAGTCCGAACCTCGGTGGGGGGGCCAAAAACATTCAGTACTTC
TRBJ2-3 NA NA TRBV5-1 CASSLSADTQYF TGCGCCAGCAGCTTGTCAGCAGATACGCAGTATTTT
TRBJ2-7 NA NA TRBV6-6 CASSQTGRSYEQYF TGTGCCAGCAGCCAGACAGGGAGGTCCTACGAGCAGTACTTC
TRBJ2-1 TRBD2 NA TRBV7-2 CASSKTSGVYNEQFF TGTGCCAGCAGCAAGACTAGCGGGGTATACAATGAGCAGTTCTTC
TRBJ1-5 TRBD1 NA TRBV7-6 CASSSQGGPQHF TGTGCCAGCAGCTCACAGGGGGGGCCCCAGCATTTT
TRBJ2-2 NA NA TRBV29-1 CSVEGRPNTGELFF TGCAGCGTTGAAGGCCGACCGAACACCGGGGAGCTGTTTTTT
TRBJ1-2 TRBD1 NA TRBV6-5 CASRKTGTGGGYTF TGTGCCAGCAGGAAGACCGGGACAGGCGGCGGCTACACCTTC
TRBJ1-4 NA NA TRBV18 CASSFGQQTNEKLFF TGTGCCAGCTCATTCGGGCAGCAGACTAATGAAAAACTGTTTTTT
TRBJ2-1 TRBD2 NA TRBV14 CASSQIPSSGSYEQFF TGTGCCAGCAGCCAAATCCCCTCTAGCGGGAGCTATGAGCAGTTCTTC
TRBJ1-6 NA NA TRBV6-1 CASRPDIPNSPLHF TGTGCCAGCAGGCCCGACATCCCCAATTCACCCCTCCACTTT
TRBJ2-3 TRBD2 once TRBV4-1 CASSPPPGLAGGPDTDTQYF TGCGCCAGCAGCCCTCCCCCCGGCCTAGCGGGAGGGCCAGACACAGATACGCAGTATTTT
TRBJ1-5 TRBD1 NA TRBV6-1 CASNHRGRGQPQHF TGTGCCAGCAACCACAGGGGTCGGGGGCAGCCCCAGCATTTT
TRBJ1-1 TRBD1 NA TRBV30 CAWSRGQGTTEAFF TGTGCCTGGAGTAGGGGACAGGGGACCACTGAAGCTTTCTTT
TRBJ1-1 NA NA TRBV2 CASSSDRYTEAFF TGTGCCAGCAGTTCAGACAGATACACTGAAGCTTTCTTT
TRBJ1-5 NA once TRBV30 CAWSVGAQGINQPQHF TGTGCCTGGAGTGTAGGCGCACAGGGAATTAATCAGCCCCAGCATTTT
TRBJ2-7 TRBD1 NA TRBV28 CAILDRGVDEQYF TGTGCCATCCTGGACAGGGGCGTCGACGAGCAGTACTTC
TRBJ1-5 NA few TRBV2 CASSQWAIRSNQPQHF TGTGCCAGCAGTCAATGGGCCATTCGTAGCAATCAGCCCCAGCATTTT
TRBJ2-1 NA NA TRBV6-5 CASSSDSPRGYEQFF TGTGCCAGCAGCAGCGACTCCCCGAGAGGGTATGAGCAGTTCTTC
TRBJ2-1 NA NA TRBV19 CASKVLNQQFF TGTGCCAGTAAGGTCCTCAATCAGCAGTTCTTC
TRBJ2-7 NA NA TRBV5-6 CASSSRATGEQYF TGTGCCAGCAGCTCCCGGGCCACGGGAGAGCAGTACTTC
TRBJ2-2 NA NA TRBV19 CASRASSSNTGELFF TGTGCCAGTAGGGCTAGCAGTTCGAACACCGGGGAGCTGTTTTTT
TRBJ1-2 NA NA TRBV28 CASSLARGLYGYTF TGTGCCAGCAGTTTGGCCAGGGGCTTGTATGGCTACACCTTC
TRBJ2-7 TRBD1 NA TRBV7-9 CASSPERGTGLYEQYF TGTGCCAGCAGTCCCGAACGCGGGACAGGGCTCTACGAGCAGTACTTC
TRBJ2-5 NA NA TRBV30 CAWSAGGRETQYF TGTGCCTGGAGTGCCGGTGGGCGAGAGACCCAGTACTTC
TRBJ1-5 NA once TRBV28 CASSPIGAVSNQPQHF TGTGCCAGCAGCCCCATCGGGGCGGTTAGCAATCAGCCCCAGCATTTT
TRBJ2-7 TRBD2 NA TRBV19 CASTKTSDSYEQYF TGTGCCAGTACCAAAACTAGCGATTCCTACGAGCAGTACTTC
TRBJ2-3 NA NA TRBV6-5 CASSYRGASTDTQYF TGTGCCAGCAGTTACAGGGGGGCAAGCACAGATACGCAGTATTTT
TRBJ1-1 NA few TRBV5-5 CASSFFGAQGEAFF TGTGCCAGCAGCTTTTTCGGGGCACAAGGTGAAGCTTTCTTT
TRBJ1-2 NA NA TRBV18 CASSPNYKRDYGYTF TGTGCCAGCTCACCTAACTATAAACGGGACTATGGCTACACCTTC